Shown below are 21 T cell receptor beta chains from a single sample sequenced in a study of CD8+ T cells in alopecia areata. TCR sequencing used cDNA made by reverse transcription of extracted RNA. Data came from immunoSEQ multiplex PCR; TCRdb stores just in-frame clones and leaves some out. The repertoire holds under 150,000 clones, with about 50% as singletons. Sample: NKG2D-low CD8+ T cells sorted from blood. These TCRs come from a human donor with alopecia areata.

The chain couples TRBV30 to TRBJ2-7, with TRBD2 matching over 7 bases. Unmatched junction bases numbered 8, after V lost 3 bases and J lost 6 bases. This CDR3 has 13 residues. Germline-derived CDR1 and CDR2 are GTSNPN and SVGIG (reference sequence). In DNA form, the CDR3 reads TGTGCCTGGAGCCGGCGGGGGTTTCTCGAGCAGTACTTC. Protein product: CAWSRRGFLEQYF.

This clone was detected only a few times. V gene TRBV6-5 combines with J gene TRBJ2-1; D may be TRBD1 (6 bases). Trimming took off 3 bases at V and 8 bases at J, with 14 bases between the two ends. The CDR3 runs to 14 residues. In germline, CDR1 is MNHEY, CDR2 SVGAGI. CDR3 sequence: CASSYGTGLDEQFF. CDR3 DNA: TGTGCCAGCAGTTATGGAACAGGGTTGGATGAGCAGTTCTTC.

The CDR3 sequence is CATGFTGGQPQHF. In DNA, the CDR3 is TGTGCCACGGGCTTCACCGGAGGTCAGCCCCAGCATTTT. The chain recombines TRBV27 with TRBJ1-5; D is unresolved. V lost 10 bases to trimming and J lost 6 bases, with 16 bases between them. This CDR3 is built from 13 residues. Germline V gene sequence: CDR1 MNHEY, CDR2 SMNVEV (reference sequence).

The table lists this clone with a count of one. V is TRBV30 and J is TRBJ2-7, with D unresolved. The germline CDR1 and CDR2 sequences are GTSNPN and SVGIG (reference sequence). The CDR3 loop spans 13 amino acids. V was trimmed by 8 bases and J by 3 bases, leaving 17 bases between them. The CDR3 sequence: CALKAGENYEQYF. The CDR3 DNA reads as TGTGCCCTAAAAGCCGGCGAGAACTACGAGCAGTACTTC.

The DNA of the CDR3 is TGCGCCAGCAGCTATATTCCGGGACAGGGGGGAGAGACCCAGTACTTC. Protein product: CASSYIPGQGGETQYF. This chain joins TRBV4-3 and TRBJ2-5; 11 bases are a match to TRBD1. Trimming took 5 bases from V and 4 from J; bases not matched to a gene: 9. CDR1 is LGHNA, CDR2 YSLEER, per germline. The CDR3 is made up of 16 amino acids.

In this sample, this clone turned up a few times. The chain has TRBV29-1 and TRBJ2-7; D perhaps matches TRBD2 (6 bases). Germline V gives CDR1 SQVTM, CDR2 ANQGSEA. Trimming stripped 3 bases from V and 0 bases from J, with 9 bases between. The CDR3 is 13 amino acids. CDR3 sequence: CSVERDNSYEQYF. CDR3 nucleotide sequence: TGCAGCGTTGAGCGGGATAACTCCTACGAGCAGTACTTC.

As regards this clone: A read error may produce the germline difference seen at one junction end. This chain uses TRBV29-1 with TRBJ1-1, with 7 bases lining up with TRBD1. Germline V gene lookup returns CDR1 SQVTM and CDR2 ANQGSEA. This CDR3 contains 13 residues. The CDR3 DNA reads TGCAGCGTCACTCAACAGGGGAACGCTGAAGCTTTCTTT. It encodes CSVTQQGNAEAFF.

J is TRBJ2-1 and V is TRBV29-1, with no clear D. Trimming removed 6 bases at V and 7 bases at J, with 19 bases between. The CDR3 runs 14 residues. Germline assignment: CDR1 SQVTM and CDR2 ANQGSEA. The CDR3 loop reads CSVVMSGQLNEQFF. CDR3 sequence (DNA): TGCAGCGTGGTCATGAGTGGGCAGTTGAATGAGCAGTTCTTC.

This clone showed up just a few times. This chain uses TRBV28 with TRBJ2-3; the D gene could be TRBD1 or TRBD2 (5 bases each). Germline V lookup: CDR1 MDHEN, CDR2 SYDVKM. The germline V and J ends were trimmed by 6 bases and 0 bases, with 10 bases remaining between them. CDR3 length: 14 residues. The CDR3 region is CASSRGDSTDTQYF. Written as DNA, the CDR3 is TGTGCCAGCAGCCGGGGCGATAGCACAGATACGCAGTATTTT.

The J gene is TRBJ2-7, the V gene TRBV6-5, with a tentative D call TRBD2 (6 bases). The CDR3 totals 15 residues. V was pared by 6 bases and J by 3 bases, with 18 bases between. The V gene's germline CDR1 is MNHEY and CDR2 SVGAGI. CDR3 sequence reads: CASSPRGSSDYEQYF. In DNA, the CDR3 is TGTGCCAGCAGCCCCCGTGGGTCTAGCGACTACGAGCAGTACTTC.

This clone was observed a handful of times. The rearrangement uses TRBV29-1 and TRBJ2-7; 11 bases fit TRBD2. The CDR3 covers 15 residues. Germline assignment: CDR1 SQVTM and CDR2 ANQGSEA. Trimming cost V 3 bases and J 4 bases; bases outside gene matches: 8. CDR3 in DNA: TGCAGCGTTGATTGGGTAGCGGGAGGGCAATACGAGCAGTACTTC. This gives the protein CSVDWVAGGQYEQYF.

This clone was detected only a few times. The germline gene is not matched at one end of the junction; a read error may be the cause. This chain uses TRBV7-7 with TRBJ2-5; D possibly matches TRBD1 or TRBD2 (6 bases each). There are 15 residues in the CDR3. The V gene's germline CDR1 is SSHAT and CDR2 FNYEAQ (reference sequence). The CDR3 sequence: CASSPAPGATETQYF. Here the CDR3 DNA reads TGTGCTAGCAGCCCAGCCCCGGGGGCGACAGAGACCCAGTACTTC.

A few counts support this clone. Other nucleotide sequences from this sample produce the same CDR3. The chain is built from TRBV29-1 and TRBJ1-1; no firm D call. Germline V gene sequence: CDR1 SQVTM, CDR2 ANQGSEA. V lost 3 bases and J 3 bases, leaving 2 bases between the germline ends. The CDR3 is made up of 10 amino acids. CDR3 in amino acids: CSVEDTEAFF. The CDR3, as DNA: TGCAGCGTTGAGGACACTGAAGCTTTCTTT.

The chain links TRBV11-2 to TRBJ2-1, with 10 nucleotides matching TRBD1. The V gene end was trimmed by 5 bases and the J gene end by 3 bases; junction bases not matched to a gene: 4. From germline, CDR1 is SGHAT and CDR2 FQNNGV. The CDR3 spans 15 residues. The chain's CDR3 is CASSADRGYYNEQFF. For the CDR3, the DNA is TGTGCCAGCAGCGCGGACAGGGGGTACTACAATGAGCAGTTCTTC.

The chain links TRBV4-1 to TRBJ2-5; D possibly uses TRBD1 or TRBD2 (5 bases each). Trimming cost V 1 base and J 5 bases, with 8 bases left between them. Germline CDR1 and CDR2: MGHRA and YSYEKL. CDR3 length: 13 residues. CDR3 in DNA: TGCGCCAGCAGCCAAGCGGGGCCCGAGACCCAGTACTTC. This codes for CASSQAGPETQYF.

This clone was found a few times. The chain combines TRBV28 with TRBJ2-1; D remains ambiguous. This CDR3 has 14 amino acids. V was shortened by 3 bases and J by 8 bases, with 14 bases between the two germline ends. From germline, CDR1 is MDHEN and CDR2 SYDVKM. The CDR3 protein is CASSFGVLVDEQFF. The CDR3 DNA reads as TGTGCCAGCAGTTTTGGAGTTCTAGTTGATGAGCAGTTCTTC.

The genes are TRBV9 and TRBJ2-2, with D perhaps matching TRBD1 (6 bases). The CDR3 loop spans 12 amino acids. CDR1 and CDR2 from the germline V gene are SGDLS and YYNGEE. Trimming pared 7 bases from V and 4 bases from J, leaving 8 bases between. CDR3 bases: TGTGCCAGCCAAGGGGGCACCGGGGAGCTGTTTTTT. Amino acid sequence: CASQGGTGELFF.

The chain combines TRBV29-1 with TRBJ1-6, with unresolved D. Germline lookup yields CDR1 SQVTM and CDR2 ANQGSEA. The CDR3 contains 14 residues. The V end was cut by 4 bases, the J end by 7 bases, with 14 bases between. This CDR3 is CSVVVPELNSPLHF. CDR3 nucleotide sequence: TGCAGCGTTGTGGTTCCTGAACTCAATTCACCCCTCCACTTT.

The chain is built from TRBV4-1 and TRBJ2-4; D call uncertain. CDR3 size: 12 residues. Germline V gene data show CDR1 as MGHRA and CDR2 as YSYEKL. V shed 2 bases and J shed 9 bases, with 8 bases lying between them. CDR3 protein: CASSQPQAIQYF. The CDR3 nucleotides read TGCGCCAGCAGCCAACCCCAGGCCATTCAGTACTTC.

CDR3 sequence (DNA): TGCGCCAGCAGCCCCGAGGGGGCCAATGAGCAGTTCTTC. Translation gives CASSPEGANEQFF. The V gene is TRBV5-1, the J gene TRBJ2-1, with 7 positions matching TRBD1. The CDR3 is 13 residues long. Germline assignment: CDR1 SGHRS and CDR2 YFSETQ. With V trimmed by 4 bases and J by 6 bases, 4 bases remained unmatched.

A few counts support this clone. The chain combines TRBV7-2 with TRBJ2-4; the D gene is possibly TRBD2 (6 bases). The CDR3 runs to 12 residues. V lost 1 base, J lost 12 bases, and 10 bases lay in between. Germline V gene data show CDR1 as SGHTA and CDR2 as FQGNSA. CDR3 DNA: TGTGCCAGCAGCTTAGGAGGGACTGATCAGTACTTC. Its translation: CASSLGGTDQYF.